Sequencing of this T cell receptor (beta chain) was carried out in a study of T cell changes during pregnancy in multiple sclerosis. Clones were read by immunoSEQ multiplex PCR, and TCRdb kept only the in-frame ones, dropping some. The sample has approximately 97,000 clones, over 75% seen once. This sequence originates from a female donor in good health, enrolled as a control in a pregnancy study. Sequencing used peripheral blood, obtained in the second trimester of pregnancy.

CDR3 DNA: TGTGCCGCCTCATCTCCAGTCTACAATGAGCAGTTCTTC. This sequence encodes CAASSPVYNEQFF. The chain joins TRBV10-3 to TRBJ2-1, with unresolved D. Deletions cut 11 bases from V and 3 bases from J, with 14 bases between. The CDR3 spans 13 residues. CDR1 is ENHRY, CDR2 SYGVKD, per germline.